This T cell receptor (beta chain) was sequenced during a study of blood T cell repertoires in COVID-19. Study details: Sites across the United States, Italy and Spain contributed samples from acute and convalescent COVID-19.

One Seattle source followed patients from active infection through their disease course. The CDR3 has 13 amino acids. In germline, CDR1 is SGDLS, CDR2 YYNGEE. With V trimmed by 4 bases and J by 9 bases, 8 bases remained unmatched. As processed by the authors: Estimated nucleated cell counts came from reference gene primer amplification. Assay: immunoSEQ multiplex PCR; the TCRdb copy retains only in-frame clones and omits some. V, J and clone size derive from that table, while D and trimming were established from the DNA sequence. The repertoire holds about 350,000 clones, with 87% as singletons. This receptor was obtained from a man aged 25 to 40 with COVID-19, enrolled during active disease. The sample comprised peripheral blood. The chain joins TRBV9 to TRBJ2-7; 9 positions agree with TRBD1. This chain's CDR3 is CASSPGQGSAQYF. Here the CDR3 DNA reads TGTGCCAGCAGCCCCGGACAGGGGAGCGCGCAGTACTTC.